The rows below give T cell receptor beta chains drawn from one sample of a study of cytomegalovirus exposure and HLA in healthy donors. Profiled with immunoSEQ multiplex PCR; TCRdb holds only in-frame clones, not every one. The sample consists of 200,000 to 250,000 clones, 65% to 85% of them appearing once. The source material was PBMCs. The source of these receptors is a man aged 45-60 years in good health and CMV-seronegative. Both conserved end residues are part of each CDR3. The order of the fields is V gene, clone size, J gene, D gene, CDR3 protein, CDR3 DNA. A D gene is named only where the DNA matches it firmly. The size entry is marked missing in some rows and otherwise reads once, few, many or a size class.

V gene: TRBV28
clone size: .
J gene: TRBJ2-5
D gene: .
CDR3 protein: CASIRGARQGRIETQYF
CDR3 DNA: TGTGCCAGCATCCGGGGGGCTCGGCAGGGGCGAATAGAGACCCAGTACTTC

V gene: TRBV5-1
clone size: few
J gene: TRBJ2-7
D gene: TRBD1
CDR3 protein: CASSLTPGQGSYEQYF
CDR3 DNA: TGCGCCAGCAGCTTGACCCCGGGACAGGGGTCCTACGAGCAGTACTTC

V gene: TRBV29-1
clone size: once
J gene: TRBJ2-3
D gene: .
CDR3 protein: CSVEGDRQTDTQYF
CDR3 DNA: TGCAGCGTTGAAGGAGACAGGCAAACAGATACGCAGTATTTT

V gene: TRBV6-5
clone size: .
J gene: TRBJ2-7
D gene: .
CDR3 protein: CASSYVGGSYEQYF
CDR3 DNA: TGTGCCAGCAGTTACGTAGGCGGCAGCTACGAGCAGTACTTC

V gene: TRBV10-2
clone size: .
J gene: TRBJ1-1
D gene: .
CDR3 protein: CASSGATGGNTEAFF
CDR3 DNA: TGCGCCAGCAGTGGGGCGACAGGCGGGAACACTGAAGCTTTCTTT

V gene: TRBV18
clone size: .
J gene: TRBJ1-4
D gene: .
CDR3 protein: CASSPRVEKLFF
CDR3 DNA: TGTGCCAGCTCACCGAGAGTTGAAAAACTGTTTTTT

V gene: TRBV6-6
clone size: .
J gene: TRBJ2-7
D gene: .
CDR3 protein: CASSYHPRTAPEQYF
CDR3 DNA: TGTGCCAGCAGTTACCACCCCCGGACAGCCCCCGAGCAGTACTTC

V gene: TRBV9
clone size: .
J gene: TRBJ2-5
D gene: .
CDR3 protein: CASSPTTTRALATQYF
CDR3 DNA: TGTGCCAGCAGCCCAACCACGACTCGTGCCTTGGCGACCCAGTACTTC

V gene: TRBV12-5
clone size: .
J gene: TRBJ2-5
D gene: TRBD1
CDR3 protein: CASAWGQGSRETQYF
CDR3 DNA: TGTGCTAGTGCCTGGGGACAGGGGTCTAGGGAGACCCAGTACTTC

V gene: TRBV18
clone size: .
J gene: TRBJ1-1
D gene: .
CDR3 protein: CASSPPRGQNTEAFF
CDR3 DNA: TGTGCCAGCTCACCACCAAGAGGGCAGAACACTGAAGCTTTCTTT

V gene: TRBV7-3
clone size: .
J gene: TRBJ2-3
D gene: .
CDR3 protein: CASSSYPRADTQYF
CDR3 DNA: TGTGCCAGCAGCTCCTATCCCAGGGCAGATACGCAGTATTTT

V gene: TRBV19
clone size: .
J gene: TRBJ2-7
D gene: TRBD1
CDR3 protein: CASSTGQGAVARYF
CDR3 DNA: TGTGCCAGTAGTACGGGACAGGGGGCGGTCGCTAGGTACTTC

V gene: TRBV5-4
clone size: .
J gene: TRBJ2-7
D gene: TRBD2
CDR3 protein: CASSPGLAGYEQYF
CDR3 DNA: TGTGCCAGCAGCCCCGGACTAGCGGGCTACGAGCAGTACTTC

V gene: TRBV6-1
clone size: once
J gene: TRBJ2-7
D gene: TRBD1
CDR3 protein: CASSEGTVSAYEQYF
CDR3 DNA: TGTGCCAGCAGTGAGGGGACAGTTTCAGCCTACGAGCAGTACTTC

V gene: TRBV21-1
clone size: .
J gene: TRBJ2-3
D gene: .
CDR3 protein: CASSPLGARTDTQYF
CDR3 DNA: TGTGCCAGCAGCCCCCTGGGCGCCCGGACAGATACGCAGTATTTT

V gene: TRBV4-1
clone size: .
J gene: TRBJ2-3
D gene: TRBD2
CDR3 protein: CASSQVGLEITDTQYF
CDR3 DNA: TGCGCCAGCAGCCAAGTTGGACTAGAGATCACAGATACGCAGTATTTT

V gene: TRBV12-2
clone size: .
J gene: TRBJ2-7
D gene: .
CDR3 protein: CASRPGLVRHEQYF
CDR3 DNA: TGTGCAAGTCGCCCCGGACTAGTTCGACACGAGCAGTACTTC

V gene: TRBV6-1
clone size: few
J gene: TRBJ1-2
D gene: .
CDR3 protein: CASSGGFLNYGYTF
CDR3 DNA: TGTGCCAGCAGCGGAGGTTTTCTTAACTATGGCTACACCTTC

V gene: TRBV5-5
clone size: .
J gene: TRBJ1-2
D gene: .
CDR3 protein: CASSPGTPFINYGYTF
CDR3 DNA: TGTGCCAGCAGTCCCGGGACACCATTTATCAACTATGGCTACACCTTC

V gene: TRBV9
clone size: .
J gene: TRBJ1-6
D gene: .
CDR3 protein: CASSVARWGRKNSPLHF
CDR3 DNA: TGTGCCAGCAGCGTAGCTCGTTGGGGGAGGAAAAATTCACCCCTCCACTTT

V gene: TRBV20-1
clone size: .
J gene: TRBJ2-7
D gene: .
CDR3 protein: CSAGPLREQYF
CDR3 DNA: TGCAGTGCGGGGCCCCTGAGGGAGCAGTACTTC

V gene: TRBV7-9
clone size: .
J gene: TRBJ1-2
D gene: TRBD1
CDR3 protein: CASSNHLTGVRDYGYTF
CDR3 DNA: TGTGCCAGCAGCAATCATCTGACAGGGGTCAGGGACTATGGCTACACCTTC

V gene: TRBV5-4
clone size: .
J gene: TRBJ1-1
D gene: .
CDR3 protein: CASSSRGTEAFF
CDR3 DNA: TGTGCCAGCAGCAGCCGGGGGACTGAAGCTTTCTTT

V gene: TRBV6-6
clone size: .
J gene: TRBJ1-5
D gene: .
CDR3 protein: CASSYEGPQPQHF
CDR3 DNA: TGTGCCAGCAGTTACGAGGGTCCTCAGCCCCAGCATTTT

V gene: TRBV5-8
clone size: few
J gene: TRBJ1-1
D gene: TRBD1
CDR3 protein: CASSLWTGGTEAFF
CDR3 DNA: TGTGCCAGCAGCTTATGGACAGGGGGCACTGAAGCTTTCTTT

V gene: TRBV28
clone size: .
J gene: TRBJ2-1
D gene: TRBD1
CDR3 protein: CASSTLGQGTYNEQFF
CDR3 DNA: TGTGCCAGCAGTACATTGGGACAGGGCACCTACAATGAGCAGTTCTTC

V gene: TRBV7-6
clone size: .
J gene: TRBJ1-5
D gene: .
CDR3 protein: CASSLNQGTQPQHF
CDR3 DNA: TGTGCCAGCAGCTTAAACCAGGGGACCCAGCCCCAGCATTTT

V gene: TRBV5-1
clone size: .
J gene: TRBJ1-1
D gene: TRBD1
CDR3 protein: CASSSGQGQNTEAFF
CDR3 DNA: TGCGCCAGCAGCTCAGGACAGGGGCAGAACACTGAAGCTTTCTTT

V gene: TRBV9
clone size: .
J gene: TRBJ2-2
D gene: TRBD2
CDR3 protein: CASSSQLAANTGELFF
CDR3 DNA: TGTGCCAGCAGCTCACAACTAGCGGCGAACACCGGGGAGCTGTTTTTT

V gene: TRBV5-7
clone size: .
J gene: TRBJ1-4
D gene: .
CDR3 protein: CASSFRRSLATNEKLFF
CDR3 DNA: TGTGCCAGCAGCTTCCGTCGATCCCTAGCAACTAATGAAAAACTGTTTTTT

V gene: TRBV28
clone size: .
J gene: TRBJ2-7
D gene: TRBD1
CDR3 protein: CASSLNDRGSYEQYF
CDR3 DNA: TGTGCCAGCAGTTTAAATGACAGGGGTTCTTACGAGCAGTACTTC

V gene: TRBV27
clone size: .
J gene: TRBJ2-7
D gene: .
CDR3 protein: CASSLGRGTYEQYF
CDR3 DNA: TGTGCCAGCAGTTTGGGGCGCGGAACCTACGAGCAGTACTTC

V gene: TRBV12-5
clone size: .
J gene: TRBJ2-5
D gene: .
CDR3 protein: CASVGGGETQYF
CDR3 DNA: TGTGCTAGTGTGGGGGGTGGAGAGACCCAGTACTTC

V gene: TRBV9
clone size: .
J gene: TRBJ2-5
D gene: .
CDR3 protein: CASSVALTGRTSGGQETQYF
CDR3 DNA: TGTGCCAGCAGCGTAGCTCTCACGGGGAGGACCTCAGGGGGCCAAGAGACCCAGTACTTC

V gene: TRBV19
clone size: .
J gene: TRBJ2-7
D gene: TRBD1
CDR3 protein: CASSIGHRGFHEQYF
CDR3 DNA: TGTGCCAGTAGTATAGGGCACAGGGGTTTCCACGAGCAGTACTTC

V gene: TRBV27
clone size: .
J gene: TRBJ2-7
D gene: .
CDR3 protein: CASSLAARGYEQYF
CDR3 DNA: TGTGCCAGCAGTTTAGCGGCCAGGGGATACGAGCAGTACTTC

V gene: TRBV5-4
clone size: once
J gene: TRBJ2-7
D gene: .
CDR3 protein: CASRAPEISYEQYF
CDR3 DNA: TGTGCCAGCCGCGCGCCGGAGATCTCCTACGAGCAGTACTTC

V gene: TRBV6-6
clone size: .
J gene: TRBJ2-2
D gene: TRBD1
CDR3 protein: CASRQGKISGELFF
CDR3 DNA: TGTGCCAGTCGACAGGGGAAGATATCCGGGGAGCTGTTTTTT

V gene: TRBV6-5
clone size: .
J gene: TRBJ2-7
D gene: TRBD2
CDR3 protein: CASRRSGTSSEQYF
CDR3 DNA: TGTGCCAGCAGGCGATCCGGGACTAGCTCCGAGCAGTACTTC

V gene: TRBV25-1
clone size: .
J gene: TRBJ2-1
D gene: TRBD2
CDR3 protein: CASSERTSGRAYNEQFF
CDR3 DNA: TGTGCCAGCAGTGAACGGACTAGCGGGAGGGCCTACAATGAGCAGTTCTTC

V gene: TRBV4-2
clone size: .
J gene: TRBJ2-1
D gene: TRBD2
CDR3 protein: CASSLNSGSYNEQFF
CDR3 DNA: TGTGCCAGCAGCCTTAATAGCGGGAGCTACAATGAGCAGTTCTTC

V gene: TRBV19
clone size: .
J gene: TRBJ1-2
D gene: TRBD1
CDR3 protein: CASSMQGAANYGYTF
CDR3 DNA: TGTGCCAGTAGTATGCAGGGGGCGGCTAACTATGGCTACACCTTC

V gene: TRBV5-4
clone size: .
J gene: TRBJ2-7
D gene: TRBD1
CDR3 protein: CASSFAPGQGNYEQYF
CDR3 DNA: TGTGCCAGCAGCTTCGCGCCGGGACAGGGAAACTACGAGCAGTACTTC

V gene: TRBV27
clone size: .
J gene: TRBJ2-3
D gene: TRBD2
CDR3 protein: CASSVLAGGLGDTQYF
CDR3 DNA: TGTGCCAGCAGTGTGCTAGCGGGAGGGCTGGGAGATACGCAGTATTTT

V gene: TRBV28
clone size: once
J gene: TRBJ2-5
D gene: TRBD2
CDR3 protein: CASSPLAGGPEETQYF
CDR3 DNA: TGTGCCAGCAGTCCTCTAGCGGGAGGGCCAGAGGAGACCCAGTACTTC

V gene: TRBV13
clone size: .
J gene: TRBJ2-3
D gene: .
CDR3 protein: CASSFGGGMADTQYF
CDR3 DNA: TGTGCCAGCAGCTTCGGGGGAGGAATGGCAGATACGCAGTATTTT

V gene: TRBV28
clone size: few
J gene: TRBJ1-6
D gene: TRBD1
CDR3 protein: CASSLIGTDLNSPLHF
CDR3 DNA: TGTGCCAGCAGTTTAATCGGGACAGATCTTAATTCACCCCTCCACTTT

V gene: TRBV19
clone size: .
J gene: TRBJ1-5
D gene: .
CDR3 protein: CASIEAYSNQPQHF
CDR3 DNA: TGTGCCAGTATTGAGGCTTATAGCAATCAGCCCCAGCATTTT

V gene: TRBV5-1
clone size: once
J gene: TRBJ2-2
D gene: TRBD2
CDR3 protein: CASSWDYDTGELFF
CDR3 DNA: TGCGCCAGCAGTTGGGACTATGACACCGGGGAGCTGTTTTTT

V gene: TRBV27
clone size: .
J gene: TRBJ2-3
D gene: .
CDR3 protein: CASSKAVTISTDTQYF
CDR3 DNA: TGTGCCAGCAGTAAAGCCGTGACAATTAGCACAGATACGCAGTATTTT

V gene: TRBV5-1
clone size: .
J gene: TRBJ2-7
D gene: TRBD1
CDR3 protein: CASSQGQNFYEQYF
CDR3 DNA: TGCGCCAGCAGCCAGGGACAGAACTTCTACGAGCAGTACTTC

V gene: TRBV28
clone size: .
J gene: TRBJ1-2
D gene: .
CDR3 protein: CASSLQGSYGYTF
CDR3 DNA: TGTGCCAGCAGTTTACAGGGCTCCTATGGCTACACCTTC

V gene: TRBV28
clone size: once
J gene: TRBJ1-1
D gene: TRBD1
CDR3 protein: CASSLEGAGTEAFF
CDR3 DNA: TGTGCCAGCAGTTTGGAGGGGGCGGGCACTGAAGCTTTCTTT

V gene: TRBV7-8
clone size: .
J gene: TRBJ1-1
D gene: .
CDR3 protein: CASSLDPLGLNTEAFF
CDR3 DNA: TGTGCCAGCAGCTTAGACCCGCTGGGGCTTAACACTGAAGCTTTCTTT